One T cell receptor (beta chain) is described in this entry. Its target is not known. CDR3 length equals 17 residues. The TRB cDNA libraries were prepared by 5' RACE with UMI labels. TCRdb re-called the 5' RACE reads and shows each CDR3 protein once, DNA omitted. The sample shows 90,000 to 150,000 distinct CDR3 sequences, and about 0.35% sits with its ten largest clones. This entry is derived from a study of CXCR3-negative and CXCR3-positive naive CD8 T cells. Study-wide results and limits: TRB CDR3 hydrophobicity was greater in CXCR3-positive naive cells than in CXCR3-negative naive cells.

J is TRBJ2-3 and V is TRBV12-3 or TRBV12-4; the D call of TRBD1 rests on TCRdb alone, since no DNA is present to check it. The TCR sequence derives from a human donor in good health. Some clones in this sample may be carry-over from other donors' samples. Sequences were obtained from naive CXCR3+ CD8+ T cells from blood. Described subset: CD45RO-CCR7+CD27+CD95- naive CD8+ T cells expressing CXCR3 (TNR3+). The CDR3 loop reads CASHRHPGQTSTDTQYF.